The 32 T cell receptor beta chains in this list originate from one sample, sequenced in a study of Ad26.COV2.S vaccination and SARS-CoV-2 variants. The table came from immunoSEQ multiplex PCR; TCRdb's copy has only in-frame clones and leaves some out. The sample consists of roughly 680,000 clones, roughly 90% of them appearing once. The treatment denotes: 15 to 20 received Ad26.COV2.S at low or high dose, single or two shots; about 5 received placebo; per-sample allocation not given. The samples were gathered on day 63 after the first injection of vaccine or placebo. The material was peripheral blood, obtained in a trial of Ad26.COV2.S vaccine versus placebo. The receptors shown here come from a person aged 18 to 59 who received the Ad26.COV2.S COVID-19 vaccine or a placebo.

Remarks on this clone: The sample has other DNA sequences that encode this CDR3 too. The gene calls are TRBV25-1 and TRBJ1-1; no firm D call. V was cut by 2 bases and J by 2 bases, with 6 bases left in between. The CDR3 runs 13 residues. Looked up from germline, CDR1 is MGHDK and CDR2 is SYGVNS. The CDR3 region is CASSEQSNTEAFF. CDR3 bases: TGTGCCAGCAGTGAACAGTCTAACACTGAAGCTTTCTTT.

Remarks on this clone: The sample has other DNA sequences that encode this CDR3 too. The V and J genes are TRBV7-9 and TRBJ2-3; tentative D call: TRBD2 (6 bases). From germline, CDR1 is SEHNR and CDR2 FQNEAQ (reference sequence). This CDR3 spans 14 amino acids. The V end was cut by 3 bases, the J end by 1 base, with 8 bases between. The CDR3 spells CASSFGGGTDTQYF. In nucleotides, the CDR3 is TGTGCCAGCAGCTTCGGCGGGGGCACAGATACGCAGTATTTT.

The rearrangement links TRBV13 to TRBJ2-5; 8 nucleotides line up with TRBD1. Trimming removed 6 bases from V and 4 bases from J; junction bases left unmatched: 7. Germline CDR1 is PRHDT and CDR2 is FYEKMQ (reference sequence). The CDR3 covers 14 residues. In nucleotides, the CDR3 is TGTGCCAGCAGATTCAGGGGGCGCGTAGAGACCCAGTACTTC. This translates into CASRFRGRVETQYF.

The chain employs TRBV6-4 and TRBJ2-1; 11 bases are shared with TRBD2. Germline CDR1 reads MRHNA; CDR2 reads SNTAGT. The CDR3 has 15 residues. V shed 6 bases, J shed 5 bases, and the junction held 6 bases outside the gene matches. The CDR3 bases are TGTGCCAGCAGACCACTAGCGGGAGCGGACAATGAGCAGTTCTTC. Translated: CASRPLAGADNEQFF.

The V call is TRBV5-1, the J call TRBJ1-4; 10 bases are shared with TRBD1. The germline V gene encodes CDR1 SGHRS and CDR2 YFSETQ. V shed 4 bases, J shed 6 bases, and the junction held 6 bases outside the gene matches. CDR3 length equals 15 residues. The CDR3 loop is CASSGTDRGYEKLFF. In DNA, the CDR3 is TGCGCCAGCAGCGGGACGGACAGGGGGTATGAAAAACTGTTTTTT.

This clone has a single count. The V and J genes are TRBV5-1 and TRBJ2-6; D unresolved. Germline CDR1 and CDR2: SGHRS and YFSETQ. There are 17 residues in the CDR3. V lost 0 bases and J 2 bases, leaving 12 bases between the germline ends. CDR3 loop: CASSLGPTGTGANVLTF. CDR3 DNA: TGCGCCAGCAGCTTGGGACCTACTGGGACTGGGGCCAACGTCCTGACTTTC.

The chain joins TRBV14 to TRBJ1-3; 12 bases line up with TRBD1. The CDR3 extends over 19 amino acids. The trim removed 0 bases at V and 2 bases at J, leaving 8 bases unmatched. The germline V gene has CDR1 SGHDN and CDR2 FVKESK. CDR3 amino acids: CASSQDPGTGGDAGNTIYF. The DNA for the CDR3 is TGTGCCAGCAGCCAAGATCCCGGGACAGGGGGCGACGCTGGAAACACCATATATTTT. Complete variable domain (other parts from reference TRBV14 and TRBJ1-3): EAGVTQFPSHSVIEKGQTVTLRCDPISGHDNLYWYRRVMGKEIKFLLHFVKESKQDESGMPNNRFLAERTGGTYSTLKVQPAELEDSGVYFCASSQDPGTGGDAGNTIYFGEGSWLTVV.

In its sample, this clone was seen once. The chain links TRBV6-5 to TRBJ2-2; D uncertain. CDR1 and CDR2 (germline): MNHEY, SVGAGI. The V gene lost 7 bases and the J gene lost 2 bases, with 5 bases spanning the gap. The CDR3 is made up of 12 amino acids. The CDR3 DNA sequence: TGTGCCAGCACTACAAACACCGGGGAGCTGTTTTTT. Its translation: CASTTNTGELFF.

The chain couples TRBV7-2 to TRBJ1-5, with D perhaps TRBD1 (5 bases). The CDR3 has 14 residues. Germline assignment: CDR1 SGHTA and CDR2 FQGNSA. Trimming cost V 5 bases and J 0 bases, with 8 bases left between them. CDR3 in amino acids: CASSPDNSNQPQHF. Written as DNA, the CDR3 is TGTGCCAGCAGCCCGGACAATAGCAATCAGCCCCAGCATTTT.

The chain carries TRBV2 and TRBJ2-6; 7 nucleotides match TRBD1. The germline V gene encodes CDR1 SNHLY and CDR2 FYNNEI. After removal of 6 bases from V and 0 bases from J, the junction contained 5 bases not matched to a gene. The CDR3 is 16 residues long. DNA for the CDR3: TGTGCCAGCAGACCTACAGGGGACTCTGGGGCCAACGTCCTGACTTTC. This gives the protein CASRPTGDSGANVLTF.

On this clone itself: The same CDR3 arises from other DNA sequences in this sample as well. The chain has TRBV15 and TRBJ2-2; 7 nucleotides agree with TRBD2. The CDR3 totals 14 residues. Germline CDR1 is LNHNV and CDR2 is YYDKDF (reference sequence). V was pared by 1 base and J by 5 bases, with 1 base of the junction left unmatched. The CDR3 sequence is CATSRGGGTGELFF. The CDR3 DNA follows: TGTGCCACCAGCAGAGGGGGAGGGACCGGGGAGCTGTTTTTT.

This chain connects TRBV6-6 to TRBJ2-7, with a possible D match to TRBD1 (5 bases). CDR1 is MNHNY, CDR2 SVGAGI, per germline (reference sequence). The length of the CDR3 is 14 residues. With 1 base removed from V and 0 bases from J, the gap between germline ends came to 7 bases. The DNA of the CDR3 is TGTGCCAGCAGTTACTTGGACACCTCCTACGAGCAGTACTTC. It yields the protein CASSYLDTSYEQYF.

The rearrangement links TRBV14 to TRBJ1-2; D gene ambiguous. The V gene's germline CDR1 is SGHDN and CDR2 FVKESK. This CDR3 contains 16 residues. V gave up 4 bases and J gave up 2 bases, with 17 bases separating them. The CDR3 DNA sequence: TGTGCCAGCAGCCGCCGCGGAGGCCTCACCAACTATGGCTACACCTTC. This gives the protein CASSRRGGLTNYGYTF.

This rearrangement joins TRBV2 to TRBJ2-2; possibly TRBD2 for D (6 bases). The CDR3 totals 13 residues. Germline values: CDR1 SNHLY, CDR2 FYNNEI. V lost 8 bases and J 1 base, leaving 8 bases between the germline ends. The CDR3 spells CASLSGNTGELFF. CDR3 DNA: TGTGCCAGCCTTAGCGGGAACACCGGGGAGCTGTTTTTT. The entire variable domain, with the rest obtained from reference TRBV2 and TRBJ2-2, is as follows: EPEVTQTPSHQVTQMGQEVILRCVPISNHLYFYWYRQILGQKVEFLVSFYNNEISEKSEIFDDQFSVERPDGSNFTLKIRSTKLEDSAMYFCASLSGNTGELFFGEGSRLTVL.

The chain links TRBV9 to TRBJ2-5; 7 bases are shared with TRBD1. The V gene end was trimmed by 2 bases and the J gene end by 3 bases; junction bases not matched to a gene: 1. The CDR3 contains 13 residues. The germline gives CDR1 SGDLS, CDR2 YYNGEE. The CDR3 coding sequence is TGTGCCAGCAGCGTCGGGACAGAAGAGACCCAGTACTTC. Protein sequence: CASSVGTEETQYF.

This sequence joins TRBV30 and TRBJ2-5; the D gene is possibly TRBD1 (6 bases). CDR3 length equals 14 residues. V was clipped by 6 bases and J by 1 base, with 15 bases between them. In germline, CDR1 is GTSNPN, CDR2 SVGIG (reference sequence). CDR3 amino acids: CACTGTLSQETQYF. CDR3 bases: TGTGCCTGCACCGGGACACTCTCCCAAGAGACCCAGTACTTC.

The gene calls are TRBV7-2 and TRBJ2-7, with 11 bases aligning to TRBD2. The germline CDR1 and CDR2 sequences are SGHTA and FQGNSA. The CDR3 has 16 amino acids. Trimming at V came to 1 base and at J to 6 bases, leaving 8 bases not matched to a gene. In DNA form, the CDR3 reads TGTGCCAGCAGCTTAGGTCCCCTAGCGGGAGGTTCCGAGCAGTACTTC. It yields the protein CASSLGPLAGGSEQYF.

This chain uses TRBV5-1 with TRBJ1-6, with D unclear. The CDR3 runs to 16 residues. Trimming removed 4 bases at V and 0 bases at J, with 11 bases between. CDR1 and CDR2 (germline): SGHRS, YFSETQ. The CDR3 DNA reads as TGCGCCAGCAGCGCTGACTGGAGCTCCTATAATTCACCCCTCCACTTT. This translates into CASSADWSSYNSPLHF.

The CDR3 protein is CAISEWQDSYEQYF. The CDR3 nucleotides are TGTGCCATCAGTGAGTGGCAGGACTCCTACGAGCAGTACTTC. The rearrangement joins TRBV10-3 to TRBJ2-7; D gene uncertain. V lost 1 base and J lost 0, with 7 bases in between. Looked up from germline, CDR1 is ENHRY and CDR2 is SYGVKD. The length of the CDR3 is 14 residues.

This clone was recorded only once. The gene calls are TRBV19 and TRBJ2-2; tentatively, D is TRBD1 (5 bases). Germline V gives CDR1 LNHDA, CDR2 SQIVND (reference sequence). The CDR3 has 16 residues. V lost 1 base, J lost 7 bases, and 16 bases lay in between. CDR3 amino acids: CASSIVTAGKNGELFF. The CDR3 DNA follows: TGTGCCAGTAGTATAGTGACGGCAGGGAAGAACGGGGAGCTGTTTTTT.

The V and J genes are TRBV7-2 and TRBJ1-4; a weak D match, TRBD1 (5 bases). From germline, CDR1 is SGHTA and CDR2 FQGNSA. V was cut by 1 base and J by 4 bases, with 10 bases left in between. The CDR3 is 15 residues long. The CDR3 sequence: CASSLDGTDNEKLFF. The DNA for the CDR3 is TGTGCCAGCAGCTTAGATGGGACGGATAATGAAAAACTGTTTTTT.

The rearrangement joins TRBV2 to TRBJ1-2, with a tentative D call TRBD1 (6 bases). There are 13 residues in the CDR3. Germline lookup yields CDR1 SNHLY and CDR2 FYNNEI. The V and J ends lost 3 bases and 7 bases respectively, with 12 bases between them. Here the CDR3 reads CASSDRGGGGYTF. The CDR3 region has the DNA TGTGCCAGCAGTGACAGGGGCGGTGGTGGCTACACCTTC.

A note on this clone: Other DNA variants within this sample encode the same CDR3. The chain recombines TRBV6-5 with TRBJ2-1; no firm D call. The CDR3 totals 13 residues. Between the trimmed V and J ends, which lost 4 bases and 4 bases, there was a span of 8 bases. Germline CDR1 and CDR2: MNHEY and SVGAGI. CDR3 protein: CASSSGPYNEQFF. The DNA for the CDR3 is TGTGCCAGCAGTTCCGGACCATACAATGAGCAGTTCTTC.

The DNA for the CDR3 is TGTGCCAGCAGCGACCTGGACAGACCTTACGAGCAGTACTTC. It specifies CASSDLDRPYEQYF. The V call is TRBV6-5, the J call TRBJ2-7, with D maybe TRBD1 (6 bases). The length of the CDR3 is 14 residues. V lost 6 bases, J lost 4 bases, and 16 bases lay in between. Germline loops: CDR1 MNHEY, CDR2 SVGAGI.

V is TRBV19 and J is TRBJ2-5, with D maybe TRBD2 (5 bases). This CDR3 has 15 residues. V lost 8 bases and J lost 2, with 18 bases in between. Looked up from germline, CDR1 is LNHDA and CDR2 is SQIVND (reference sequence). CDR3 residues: CASVGVGLGQETQYF. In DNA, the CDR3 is TGTGCCAGTGTCGGGGTAGGACTTGGACAAGAGACCCAGTACTTC. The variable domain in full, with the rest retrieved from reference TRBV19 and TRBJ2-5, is DGGITQSPKYLFRKEGQNVTLSCEQNLNHDAMYWYRQDPGQGLRLIYYSQIVNDFQKGDIAEGYSVSREKKESFPLTVTSAQKNPTAFYLCASVGVGLGQETQYFGPGTRLLVL.

CDR3 protein: CASSPLGGGLETQYF. Written as DNA, the CDR3 is TGTGCCAGCAGCCCCCTAGGGGGGGGCCTAGAGACCCAGTACTTC. The V and J genes are TRBV9 and TRBJ2-5; tentatively, D is TRBD2 (7 bases). This CDR3 contains 15 residues. Germline V gene sequence: CDR1 SGDLS, CDR2 YYNGEE. V gave up 4 bases and J gave up 4 bases, with 17 bases separating them.

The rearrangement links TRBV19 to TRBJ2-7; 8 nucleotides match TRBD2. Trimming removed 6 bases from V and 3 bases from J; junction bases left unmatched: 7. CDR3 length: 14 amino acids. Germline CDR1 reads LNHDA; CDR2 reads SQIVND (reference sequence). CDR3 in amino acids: CASSIARGGYEQYF. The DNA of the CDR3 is TGTGCCAGTAGCATCGCCCGGGGGGGCTACGAGCAGTACTTC.

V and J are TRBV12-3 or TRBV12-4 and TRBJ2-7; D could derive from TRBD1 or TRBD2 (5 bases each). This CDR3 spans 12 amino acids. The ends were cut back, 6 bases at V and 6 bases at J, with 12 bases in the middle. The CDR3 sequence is CASSARGTEQYF. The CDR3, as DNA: TGTGCCAGCAGCGCTCGAGGGACCGAGCAGTACTTC.

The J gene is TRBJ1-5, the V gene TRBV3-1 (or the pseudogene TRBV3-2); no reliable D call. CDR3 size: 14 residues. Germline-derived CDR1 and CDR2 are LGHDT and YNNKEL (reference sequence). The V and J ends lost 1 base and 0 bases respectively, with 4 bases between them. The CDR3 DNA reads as TGTGCCAGCAGCCAAGTAAGTAGCAATCAGCCCCAGCATTTT. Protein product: CASSQVSSNQPQHF.

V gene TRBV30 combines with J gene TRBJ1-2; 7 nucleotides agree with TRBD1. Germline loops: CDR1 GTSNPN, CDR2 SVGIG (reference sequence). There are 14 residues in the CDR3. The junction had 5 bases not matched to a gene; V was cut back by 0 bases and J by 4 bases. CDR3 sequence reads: CAWSVYRGGYGYTF. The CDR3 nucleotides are TGTGCCTGGAGTGTCTACAGGGGCGGCTATGGCTACACCTTC.

The CDR3 bases are TGTGCCAGCAGTGACCAAGCTTTCTTT. This sequence encodes CASSDQAFF. This sequence joins TRBV6-4 and TRBJ1-1, with no clear D. The CDR3 is made up of 9 amino acids. CDR1 MRHNA and CDR2 SNTAGT come from the germline V gene. Trimming stripped 2 bases from V and 9 bases from J, with 1 base between.

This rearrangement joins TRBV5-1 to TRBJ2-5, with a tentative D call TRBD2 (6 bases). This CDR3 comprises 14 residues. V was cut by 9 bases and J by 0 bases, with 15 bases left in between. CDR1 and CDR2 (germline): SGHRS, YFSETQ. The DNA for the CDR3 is TGCGCCACATCAACGGCGGGGAACCAAGAGACCCAGTACTTC. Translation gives CATSTAGNQETQYF.